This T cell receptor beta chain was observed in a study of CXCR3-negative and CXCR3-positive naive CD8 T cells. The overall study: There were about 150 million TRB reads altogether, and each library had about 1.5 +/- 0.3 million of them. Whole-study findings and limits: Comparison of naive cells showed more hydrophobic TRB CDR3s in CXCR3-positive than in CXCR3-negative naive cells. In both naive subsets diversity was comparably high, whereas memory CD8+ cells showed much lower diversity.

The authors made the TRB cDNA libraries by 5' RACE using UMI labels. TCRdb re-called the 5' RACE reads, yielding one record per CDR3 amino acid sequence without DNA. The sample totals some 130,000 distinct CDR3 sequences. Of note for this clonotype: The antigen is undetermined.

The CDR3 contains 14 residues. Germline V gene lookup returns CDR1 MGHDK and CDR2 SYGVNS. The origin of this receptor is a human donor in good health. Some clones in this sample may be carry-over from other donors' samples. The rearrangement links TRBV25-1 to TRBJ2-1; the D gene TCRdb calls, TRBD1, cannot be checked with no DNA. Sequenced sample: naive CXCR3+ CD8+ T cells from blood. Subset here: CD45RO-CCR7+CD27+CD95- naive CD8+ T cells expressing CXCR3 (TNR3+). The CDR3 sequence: CASGAGTAYNEQFF.